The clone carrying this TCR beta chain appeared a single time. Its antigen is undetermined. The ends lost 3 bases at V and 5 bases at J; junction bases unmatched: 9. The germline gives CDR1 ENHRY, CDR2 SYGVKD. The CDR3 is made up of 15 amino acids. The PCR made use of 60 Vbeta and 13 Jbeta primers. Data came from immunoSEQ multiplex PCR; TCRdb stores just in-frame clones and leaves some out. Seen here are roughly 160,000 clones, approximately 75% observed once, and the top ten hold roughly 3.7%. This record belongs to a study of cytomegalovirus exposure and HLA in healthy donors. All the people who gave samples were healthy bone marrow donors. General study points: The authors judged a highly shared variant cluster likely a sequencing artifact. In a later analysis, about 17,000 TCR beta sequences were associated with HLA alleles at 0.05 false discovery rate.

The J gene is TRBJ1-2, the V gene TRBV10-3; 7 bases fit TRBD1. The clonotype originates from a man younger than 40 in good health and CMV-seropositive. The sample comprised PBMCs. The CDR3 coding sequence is TGTGCCATCAGTGAACACGGACAGGAGGATTATGGCTACACCTTC. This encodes CAISEHGQEDYGYTF.